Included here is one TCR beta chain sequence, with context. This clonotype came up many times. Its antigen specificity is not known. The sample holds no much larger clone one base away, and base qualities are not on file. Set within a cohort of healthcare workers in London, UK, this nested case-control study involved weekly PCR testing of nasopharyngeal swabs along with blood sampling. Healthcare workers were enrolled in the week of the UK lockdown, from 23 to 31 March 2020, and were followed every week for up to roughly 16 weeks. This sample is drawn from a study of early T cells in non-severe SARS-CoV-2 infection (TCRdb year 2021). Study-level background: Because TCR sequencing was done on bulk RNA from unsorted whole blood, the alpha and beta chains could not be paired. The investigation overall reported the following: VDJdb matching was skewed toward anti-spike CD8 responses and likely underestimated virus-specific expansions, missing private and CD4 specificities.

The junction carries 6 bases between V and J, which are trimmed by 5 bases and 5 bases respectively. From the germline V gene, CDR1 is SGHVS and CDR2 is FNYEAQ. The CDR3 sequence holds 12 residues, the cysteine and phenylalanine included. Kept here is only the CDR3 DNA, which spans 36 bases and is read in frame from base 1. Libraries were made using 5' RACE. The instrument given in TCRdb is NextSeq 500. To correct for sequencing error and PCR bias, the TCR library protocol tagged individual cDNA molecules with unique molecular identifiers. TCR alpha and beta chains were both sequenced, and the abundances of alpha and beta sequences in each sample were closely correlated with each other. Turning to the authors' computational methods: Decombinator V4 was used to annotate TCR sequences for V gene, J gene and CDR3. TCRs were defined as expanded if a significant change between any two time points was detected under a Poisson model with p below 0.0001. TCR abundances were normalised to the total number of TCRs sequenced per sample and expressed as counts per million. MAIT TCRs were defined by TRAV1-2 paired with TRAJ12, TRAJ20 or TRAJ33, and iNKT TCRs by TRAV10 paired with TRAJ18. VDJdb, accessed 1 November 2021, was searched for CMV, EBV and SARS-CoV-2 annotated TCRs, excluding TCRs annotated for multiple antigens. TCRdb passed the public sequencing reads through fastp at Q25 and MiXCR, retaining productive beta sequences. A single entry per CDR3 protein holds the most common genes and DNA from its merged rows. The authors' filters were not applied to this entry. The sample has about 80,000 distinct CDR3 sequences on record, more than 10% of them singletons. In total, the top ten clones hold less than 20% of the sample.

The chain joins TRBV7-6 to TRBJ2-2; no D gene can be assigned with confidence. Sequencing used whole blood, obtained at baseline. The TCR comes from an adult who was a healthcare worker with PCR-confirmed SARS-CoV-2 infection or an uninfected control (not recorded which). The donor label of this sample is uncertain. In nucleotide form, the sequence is TGTGCCAGCAGCCTGGGGACCGGGGAGCTGTTTTTT. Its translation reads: CASSLGTGELFF.